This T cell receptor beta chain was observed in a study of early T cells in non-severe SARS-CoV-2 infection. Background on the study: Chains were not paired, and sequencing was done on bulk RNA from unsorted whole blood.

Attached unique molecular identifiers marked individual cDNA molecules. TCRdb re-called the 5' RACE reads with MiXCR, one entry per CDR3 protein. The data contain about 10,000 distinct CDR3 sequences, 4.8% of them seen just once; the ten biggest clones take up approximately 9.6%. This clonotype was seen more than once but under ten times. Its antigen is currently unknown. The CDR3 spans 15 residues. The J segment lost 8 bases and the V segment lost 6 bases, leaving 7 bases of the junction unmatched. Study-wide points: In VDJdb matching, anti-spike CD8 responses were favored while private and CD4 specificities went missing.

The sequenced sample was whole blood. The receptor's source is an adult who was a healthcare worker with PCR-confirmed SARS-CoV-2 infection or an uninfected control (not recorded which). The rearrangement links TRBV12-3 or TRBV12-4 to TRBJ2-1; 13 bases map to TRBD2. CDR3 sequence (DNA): TGTGCCAGCAGCCCGGGACTAGCGGGGTTATATGAGCAGTTCTTC. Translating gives CASSPGLAGLYEQFF.